This T cell receptor (beta chain) stems from a study of OX40 agonist ivuxolimab in advanced cancers. Study details: Partial responses occurred in Three dose-escalation patients, one with hepatocellular carcinoma and two with cutaneous melanoma. Study results and caveats: The authors also found low normalized T-cell clonal expansion in some nonresponders.

Clones were sequenced by immunoSEQ multiplex PCR, and TCRdb holds only the in-frame ones, with some missing. The sample contains tens of thousands of clones, around 90% of which appear only once. Concerning this clone itself: Its target is unknown.

V gave up 5 bases and J gave up 6 bases, with 15 bases separating them. The CDR3 is 14 residues long. Germline V gene lookup returns CDR1 SNHLY and CDR2 FYNNEI. The receptor comes from an adult with an advanced solid tumor such as melanoma, head and neck, liver or kidney cancer. The chain recombines TRBV2 with TRBJ2-3; a weak D match, TRBD2 (5 bases). The sample was CD4+ or CD8+ T cells sorted from blood, taken in a trial of the OX40 agonist ivuxolimab. The CDR3 reads CASSLSPRGDTQYF. CDR3 DNA sequence: TGTGCCAGCAGTCTGAGCCCCCGAGGGGATACGCAGTATTTT.